The 5 T cell receptor beta chains presented below share a single source sample, sequenced in a study of identical twins (dated by TCRdb to 2016 to 2017). Library method: 5' RACE. The instrument given in TCRdb is Illumina HiSeq 2000. TCRdb reanalyzed the raw reads on its own, using fastp at Q25 for trimming and MiXCR for clone calling, and kept in-frame beta chains. Every CDR3 protein is listed once, alongside the most common genes and DNA of its rows. The sample table lists 1,800,000 or so distinct CDR3 sequences, around 29% of them with a count of one. Jointly, the top ten make up around 0.25% of the sample. Sequencing was done on a sample of cord blood. The receptors were gathered from a newborn girl in good health.

The chain uses TRBV5-8 and TRBJ1-4; TRBD1 might be the D (6 bases). Germline V gene data show CDR1 as SGHTS and CDR2 as YDEGEE. Trimming took 4 bases from V and 8 from J, leaving 18 bases between them. This CDR3 comprises 15 residues. The CDR3: CASSPRGGPSEKLFF. CDR3 in DNA: TGTGCCAGCAGCCCGCGTGGGGGGCCAAGCGAAAAACTGTTTTTT.

The chain uses TRBV28 and TRBJ2-1; D is ambiguous. CDR1 is MDHEN, CDR2 SYDVKM, per germline. The V end lost 5 bases, the J end lost 1 base, and 12 bases lay between the germline ends. This CDR3 comprises 15 residues. The CDR3 protein is CASSLIIRSYNEQFF. CDR3 DNA: TGTGCCAGCAGTCTGATAATCCGTTCCTACAATGAGCAGTTCTTC.

This clonotype came up a few times. J is TRBJ2-5 and V is TRBV24-1, with 8 nucleotides matching TRBD2. The DNA end is more similar to TRBJ2-7, so the J call may be wrong. Per germline, CDR1 KGHDR and CDR2 SFDVKD. The CDR3 loop spans 13 amino acids. CDR3: CATSDSGGREQYF. For the CDR3, the DNA is TGTGCCACCAGTGACAGCGGGGGTCGCGAGCAGTACTTC.

The chain employs TRBV12-3 or TRBV12-4 and TRBJ1-2, with D hard to call. V was trimmed by 6 bases and J by 5 bases, leaving 16 bases between them. The CDR3 totals 14 residues. In DNA form, the CDR3 reads TGTGCCAGCAGAGACCAGTATAACTGGTATGGCTACACCTTC. Its translation: CASRDQYNWYGYTF.

The V and J genes are TRBV28 and TRBJ1-5; TRBD1 might be the D (5 bases). The CDR3 length is 16 residues. Germline CDR1 reads MDHEN; CDR2 reads SYDVKM. Trimming took off 3 bases at V and 6 bases at J, with 18 bases between the two ends. This chain's CDR3 is CASSFHLRQGGQPQHF. In DNA, the CDR3 is TGTGCCAGCAGTTTTCACCTCCGGCAGGGAGGTCAGCCCCAGCATTTT.